The TCR beta chain described here comes from a study of follicular helper T cells after annual influenza vaccination (TCRdb year 2017). Looking at the study overall: After each seasonal influenza vaccination, blood samples were collected on days 0, 7 and 28. Some subjects were followed across successive annual vaccinations spanning the 2013-2014, 2014-2015 and 2015-2016 seasons to study recall of cTfh clones. The 2015 samples were processed right after collection, while the 2013-2014 samples were cryopreserved. Multi-year samples were available for six subjects, with four spanning two vaccination seasons and two spanning three seasons. One week after vaccination, a second recruited cohort of 12 to 13 subjects (Table S1) displayed a similar ICOS+CD38+ cTfh response.

This clone was seen once. What antigen it recognizes has not been identified. Within one base of it there is no much larger clone, and no base qualities were kept. Broader findings and caveats from the paper: With successive annual vaccinations, a recurrent oligoclonal ICOS+CD38+ cTfh response was recalled, and this response contained tetramer and AIM influenza-specific clonotypes. Day 7 ICOS+CD38+ clones were most often found later in ICOS-CD38- cTfh, suggesting that subset may serve as a memory reservoir. In evaluating whether influenza clones were enriched, the possibility that the far larger non-cTfh compartments were undersampled could not be ruled out. Rare clonotypes could not be sampled because productive TCRB sequences were recovered from only roughly 9.5-22% of the analyzed cells. ICOS+CD38+ cTfh clonality correlated with the frequency of that population, and its change correlated with the change in circulating plasmablast frequency.

The time point label, as the study defines it: 2013-2014 season, 7 days after vaccination. Seasonal inactivated influenza vaccine (Fluvarix) was administered to adults, and sorted blood CD4 subsets were tracked by TCRB sequencing before and after vaccination. Subjects were considered eligible if community-dwelling and if influenza vaccine had not been received in the prior 6 months. Exclusions included influenza vaccine contraindications, substance abuse, HIV/AIDS, active malignancy, immunomodulatory medication and active illness such as respiratory infection. At each time point, somewhere between roughly 35 and 110 mL of blood was taken. PBMC were isolated using Ficoll-Paque PLUS or SepMate separation. CXCR5- memory CD4 T cells were sorted as a comparison non-Tfh subset. Before DNA was extracted, the cell subsets were sorted from PBMC using a BD FACS Aria. Receptor amplification or capture employed the immunoSEQ multiplex PCR assay. Adaptive Biotechnologies carried out TCRB amplification, library preparation, sequencing and preliminary bioinformatics at Survey level resolution. The study's own analysis went as follows. Clonality was calculated in R as 1 minus normalized Shannon entropy, and the Gini index was calculated with the R package ineq. Overlap score was the summed counts of shared sequences divided by total counts of all sequences in both compared samples. Shared-clonotype significance used Fisher's exact test assuming a theoretical repertoire of 10^7 TCRB sequences. Imported from immuneACCESS, the table was reduced by TCRdb to in-frame sequences with V and J called. These copies leave out some clones; in studies compared against another copy, an unresolved V gene accounts for under half, and the cause of the remainder is not known. V and J calls plus clone size are reproduced from that table; the DNA served to infer D and trimming. For this sample the table gives roughly 9,900 clones, of which 80% to 85% were detected only once. Approximately 0.6% of the sample is in the top ten clones.

This TCR was recovered from an adult who received the influenza vaccine. The sample was CXCR5- memory CD4+ T cells sorted from blood, taken 7 days after influenza vaccination. The meaning of the sample's cell subset or site label: CXCR5- memory CD4 T cells.

The DNA is TGCGCCAGCAGCTCCGGGACTGGCACAGATACGCAGTATTTT. Its protein is CASSSGTGTDTQYF. The V and J segments used are TRBV5-1 and TRBJ2-3; TRBD2 might be the D gene, on 6 matching bases. The CDR3 goes from the cysteine to the phenylalanine over 14 residues. Only the CDR3 part of the read is kept: 42 bases, read in frame from the first base. Based on the germline V gene, the CDR1 and CDR2 sequences are SGHRS and YFSETQ. V is clipped by 3 bases and J by 1 base, and the sequence between their germline boundaries is 9 bases long.